The present TCR beta chain was sequenced within a study of T cell responses to AZD1222 COVID-19 vaccine. Study-wide results and caveats: Reportedly, close to half of spike-specific TCRs are directed against unmutated variant regions. Baseline serostatus was positive in only a handful of AZD1222 recipients.

Assay: immunoSEQ multiplex PCR; the TCRdb copy retains only in-frame clones and omits some. The data show roughly 100,000 clones, with about 90% seen just once and 8% held by the top ten. The CDR3 totals 15 residues. Germline V gene sequence: CDR1 MGHRA, CDR2 YSYEKL. Germline trimming cut 1 base from V and 3 bases from J; bases unmatched to any gene: 3. About this clone itself: Its matching antigen is unknown.

The source is an adult who received the AZD1222 COVID-19 vaccine. The rearrangement links TRBV4-1 to TRBJ2-1, with 7 bases fitting TRBD2. This specimen was peripheral blood, taken 28 days after the second AZD1222 dose. The CDR3 sequence: CASSQAGGYYNEQFF. The CDR3 bases are TGCGCCAGCAGCCAAGCGGGGGGTTACTACAATGAGCAGTTCTTC.